The 9 T cell receptor beta chains given below trace back to one sample, sequenced in a study of beta chain features in type 1 diabetes. The study reverse transcribed the entire isolated RNA, so it sequenced expressed TCRB transcripts. Sequenced by immunoSEQ multiplex PCR; TCRdb stores in-frame clones only, minus some. The table records more than 130,000 clones, less than 9% of them present only once. The material sequenced was central memory CD4+ T cells from blood. Source of these receptors: a woman aged 30 to 39 in good health.

V usage is TRBV21-1 and J usage is TRBJ2-3; the table calls TRBD2, which could not be checked here. TRBV21-1 is a pseudogene segment. This CDR3 is built from 16 residues. As DNA, the CDR3 is TGTGCCAGCAGCCTTCGGACTAGAACGAGCACAGATACGCAGTATTTT. Its protein is CASSLRTRTSTDTQYF.

This clone was counted a few times. The rearrangement joins TRBV5-4 to TRBJ2-3; 7 bases fit TRBD2. J gave up 3 bases and V 7 bases, and 8 bases lay outside the gene matches. Germline V CDR1 and CDR2: SGHNT, YYREEE (reference sequence). This CDR3 is 14 amino acids long. For the CDR3, the DNA is TGTGCCAGCTCCCCGGGAGGAAGGACAGATACGCAGTATTTT. This sequence encodes CASSPGGRTDTQYF.

The sample holds many counts of this clone. The rearrangement links TRBV29-1 to TRBJ1-1, with D unresolved. The CDR3 is made up of 13 amino acids. Germline CDR1 is SQVTM and CDR2 is ANQGSEA. As DNA, the CDR3 is TGCAGTGCACGTGGTTCGGGAAACACTGAAGCTTTCTTT. Residues: CSARGSGNTEAFF.

This clone was detected only a few times. The chain links TRBV5-1 to TRBJ2-7; weak D call: TRBD1 (6 bases). Trimming removed 4 bases at V and 7 bases at J, with 18 bases between. CDR1 and CDR2 from the germline V gene are SGHRS and YFSETQ. The CDR3 is made up of 14 amino acids. The CDR3 DNA sequence: TGCGCCAGCAGCCCGGGGACAAATCCTAGGGAGCAGTACTTC. This codes for CASSPGTNPREQYF. The whole variable domain, remainder taken from reference TRBV5-1 and TRBJ2-7, is KAGVTQTPRYLIKTRGQQVTLSCSPISGHRSVSWYQQTPGQGLQFLFEYFSETQRNKGNFPGRFSGRQFSNSRSEMNVSTLELGDSALYLCASSPGTNPREQYFGPGTRLTVT.

V and J are TRBV7-8 and TRBJ2-3; TRBD2 agrees at 11 bases. Germline CDR1 SGHVS, CDR2 FQNEAQ. This CDR3 spans 18 amino acids. Trimming removed 4 bases from V and 1 base from J; junction bases left unmatched: 10. The CDR3: CASSSPPGLAVRTDTQYF. CDR3 bases: TGTGCCAGCAGCTCGCCTCCGGGACTAGCGGTCCGCACAGATACGCAGTATTTT.

This clone was picked up a small number of times. The gene calls are TRBV7-2 and TRBJ2-7; weak D call: TRBD2 (7 bases). This CDR3 spans 15 amino acids. CDR1 and CDR2 (germline): SGHTA, FQGNSA. Trimming took off 7 bases at V and 4 bases at J, with 20 bases between the two ends. The CDR3 loop reads CASNHRGEGQYEQYF. CDR3 sequence (DNA): TGTGCCAGCAACCATAGGGGGGAGGGCCAATACGAGCAGTACTTC.

This clone came up a few times. The CDR3 is CASSWGVQGGKNEQFF. CDR3 in DNA: TGTGCCAGCAGCTGGGGGGTACAGGGGGGGAAGAATGAGCAGTTCTTC. The genes are TRBV7-3 and TRBJ2-1, with D possibly matching TRBD1 (8 bases). CDR3 length: 16 residues. V was cut by 4 bases and J by 7 bases, with 20 bases left in between. Germline CDR1 and CDR2: SGHTA and FQGTGA.

This clone has ten or more counts. This chain uses TRBV27 with TRBJ2-4; D might be TRBD2 (5 bases). This CDR3 is built from 16 residues. Germline lookup yields CDR1 MNHEY and CDR2 SMNVEV (reference sequence). V was trimmed by 0 bases and J by 8 bases, leaving 17 bases between them. DNA of the CDR3: TGTGCCAGCAGTTTATCAACCGGAGGCGCCGGGGACATTCAGTACTTC. Translated: CASSLSTGGAGDIQYF.

This clone has only a few counts. This CDR3 is CASSLRRGRGPAGELFF. The DNA for the CDR3 is TGTGCCAGCAGTCTCAGAAGAGGGAGGGGACCCGCCGGGGAGCTGTTTTTT. The genes are TRBV27 and TRBJ2-2; 7 bases match TRBD2. This CDR3 has 17 residues. Germline CDR1 MNHEY, CDR2 SMNVEV (reference sequence). Trimming cost V 5 bases and J 6 bases; bases outside gene matches: 15.